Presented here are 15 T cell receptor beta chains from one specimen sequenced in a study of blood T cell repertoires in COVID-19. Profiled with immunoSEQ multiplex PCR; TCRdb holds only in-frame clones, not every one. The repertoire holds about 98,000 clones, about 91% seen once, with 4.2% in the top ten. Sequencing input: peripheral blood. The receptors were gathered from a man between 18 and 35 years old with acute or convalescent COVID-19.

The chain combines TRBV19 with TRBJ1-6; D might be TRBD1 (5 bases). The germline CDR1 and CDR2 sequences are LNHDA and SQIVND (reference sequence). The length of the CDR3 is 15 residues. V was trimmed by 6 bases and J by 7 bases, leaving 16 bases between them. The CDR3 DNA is TGTGCCAGTAGGGTGGGGGGGAAGGAGAATTCACCCCTCCACTTT. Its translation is CASRVGGKENSPLHF.

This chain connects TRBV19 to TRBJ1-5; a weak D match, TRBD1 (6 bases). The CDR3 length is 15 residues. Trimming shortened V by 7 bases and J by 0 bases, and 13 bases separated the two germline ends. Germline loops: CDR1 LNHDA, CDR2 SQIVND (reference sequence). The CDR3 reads CASTDRSYSNQPQHF. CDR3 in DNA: TGTGCCAGTACTGACAGGAGCTATAGCAATCAGCCCCAGCATTTT.

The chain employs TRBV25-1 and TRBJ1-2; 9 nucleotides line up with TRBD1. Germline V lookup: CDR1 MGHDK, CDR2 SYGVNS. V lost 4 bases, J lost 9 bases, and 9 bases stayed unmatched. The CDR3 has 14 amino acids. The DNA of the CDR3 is TGTGCCAGCAGTGGGACGGACAGGGGAAGGAGCTACACCTTC. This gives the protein CASSGTDRGRSYTF.

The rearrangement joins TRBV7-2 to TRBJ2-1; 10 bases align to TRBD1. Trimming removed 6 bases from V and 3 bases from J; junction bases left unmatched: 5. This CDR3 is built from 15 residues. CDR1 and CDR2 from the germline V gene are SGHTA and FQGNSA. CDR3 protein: CASRTGQGNYNEQFF. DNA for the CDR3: TGTGCCAGCAGAACGGGACAGGGGAACTACAATGAGCAGTTCTTC.

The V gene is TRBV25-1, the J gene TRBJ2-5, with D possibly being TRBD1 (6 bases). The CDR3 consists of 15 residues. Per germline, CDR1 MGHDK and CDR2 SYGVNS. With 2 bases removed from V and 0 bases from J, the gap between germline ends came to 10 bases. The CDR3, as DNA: TGTGCCAGCAGTGAAAACCGGGACAACCAAGAGACCCAGTACTTC. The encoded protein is CASSENRDNQETQYF.

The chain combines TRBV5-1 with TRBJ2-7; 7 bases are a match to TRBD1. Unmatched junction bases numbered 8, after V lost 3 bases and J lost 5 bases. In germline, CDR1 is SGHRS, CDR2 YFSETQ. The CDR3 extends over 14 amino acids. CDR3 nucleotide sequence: TGCGCCAGCAGCTACAAACAGGGGCCGCACGAGCAGTACTTC. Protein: CASSYKQGPHEQYF.

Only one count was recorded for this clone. The CDR3 here is CASSSSPGLNTGELFF. CDR3 nucleotide sequence: TGTGCCAGCAGCTCCTCCCCGGGACTGAACACCGGGGAGCTGTTTTTT. This rearrangement joins TRBV7-6 to TRBJ2-2, with TRBD2 as a possible D gene (6 bases). V lost 4 bases and J lost 1, with 13 bases in between. The CDR3 is made up of 16 amino acids. Germline CDR1 is SGHVS and CDR2 is FNYEAQ.

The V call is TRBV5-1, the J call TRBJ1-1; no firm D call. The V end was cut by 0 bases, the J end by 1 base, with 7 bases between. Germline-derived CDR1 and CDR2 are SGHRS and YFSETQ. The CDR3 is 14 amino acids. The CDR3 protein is CASSLGQTNTEAFF. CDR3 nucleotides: TGCGCCAGCAGCTTGGGACAAACGAACACTGAAGCTTTCTTT.

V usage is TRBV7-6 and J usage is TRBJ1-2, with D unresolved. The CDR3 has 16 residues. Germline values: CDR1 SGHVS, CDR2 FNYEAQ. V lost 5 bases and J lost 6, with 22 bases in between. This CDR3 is CASSPEAPGNGDGYTF. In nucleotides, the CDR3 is TGTGCCAGCAGCCCCGAAGCACCGGGAAATGGTGATGGCTACACCTTC.

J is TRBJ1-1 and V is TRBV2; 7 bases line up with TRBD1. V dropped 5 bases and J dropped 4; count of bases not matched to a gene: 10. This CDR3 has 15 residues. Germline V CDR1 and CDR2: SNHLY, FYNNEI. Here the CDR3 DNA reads TGTGCCAGCAGTTCCAGGGGGGAGTCGAGCACTGAAGCTTTCTTT. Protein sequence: CASSSRGESSTEAFF.

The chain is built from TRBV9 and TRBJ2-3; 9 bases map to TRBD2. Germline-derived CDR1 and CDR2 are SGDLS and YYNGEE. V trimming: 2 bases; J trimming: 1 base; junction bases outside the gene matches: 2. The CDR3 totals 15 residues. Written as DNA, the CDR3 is TGTGCCAGCAGCGTCTTAGCGGGGGGCACAGATACGCAGTATTTT. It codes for CASSVLAGGTDTQYF.

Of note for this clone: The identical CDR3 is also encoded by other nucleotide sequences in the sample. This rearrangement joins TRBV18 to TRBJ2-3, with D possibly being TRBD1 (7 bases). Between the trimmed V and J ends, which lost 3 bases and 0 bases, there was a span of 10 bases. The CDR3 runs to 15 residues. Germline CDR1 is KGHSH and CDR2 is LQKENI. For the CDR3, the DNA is TGTGCCAGCTCACCCCCAGGGGGGAGCACAGATACGCAGTATTTT. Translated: CASSPPGGSTDTQYF.

CDR3 DNA: TGTGCCAGCAGCCATCCAGGGGCCCTTAGCACAGATACGCAGTATTTT. It translates to CASSHPGALSTDTQYF. The chain couples TRBV7-9 to TRBJ2-3; D is perhaps TRBD1 (6 bases). The germline V gene has CDR1 SEHNR and CDR2 FQNEAQ (reference sequence). Trimming removed 5 bases at V and 0 bases at J, with 15 bases between. This CDR3 contains 16 residues.

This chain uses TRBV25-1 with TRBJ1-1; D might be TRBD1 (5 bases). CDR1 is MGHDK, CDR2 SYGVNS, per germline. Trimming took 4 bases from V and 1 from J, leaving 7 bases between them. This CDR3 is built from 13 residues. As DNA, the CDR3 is TGTGCCAGCAGTGGACAGCCGAACACTGAAGCTTTCTTT. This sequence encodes CASSGQPNTEAFF.

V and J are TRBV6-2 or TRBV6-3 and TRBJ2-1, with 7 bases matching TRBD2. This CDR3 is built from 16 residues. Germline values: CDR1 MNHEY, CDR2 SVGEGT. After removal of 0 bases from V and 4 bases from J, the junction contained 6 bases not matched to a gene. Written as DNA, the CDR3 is TGTGCCAGCAGTTACTCGGGGGGAGGGAAGTACAATGAGCAGTTCTTC. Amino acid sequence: CASSYSGGGKYNEQFF.